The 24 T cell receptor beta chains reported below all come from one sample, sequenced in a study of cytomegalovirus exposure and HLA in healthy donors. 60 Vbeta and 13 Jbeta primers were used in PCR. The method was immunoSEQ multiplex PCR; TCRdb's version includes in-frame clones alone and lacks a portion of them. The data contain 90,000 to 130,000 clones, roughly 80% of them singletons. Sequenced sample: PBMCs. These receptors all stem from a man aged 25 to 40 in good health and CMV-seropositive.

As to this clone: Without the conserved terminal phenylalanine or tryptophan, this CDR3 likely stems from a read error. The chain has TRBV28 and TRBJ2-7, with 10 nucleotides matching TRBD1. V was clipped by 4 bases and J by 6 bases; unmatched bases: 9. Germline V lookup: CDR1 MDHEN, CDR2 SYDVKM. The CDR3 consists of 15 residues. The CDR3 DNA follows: TGTGCCAGCAGTTCCCTGTGGACAGGGGGGATCGAGCAGTACCTC. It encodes CASSSLWTGGIEQYL.

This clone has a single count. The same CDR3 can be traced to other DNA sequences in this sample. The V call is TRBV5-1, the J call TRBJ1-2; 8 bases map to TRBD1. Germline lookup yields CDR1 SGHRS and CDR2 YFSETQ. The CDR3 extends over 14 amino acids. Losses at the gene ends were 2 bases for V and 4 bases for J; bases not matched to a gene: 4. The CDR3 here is CASSLGTGGYGYTF. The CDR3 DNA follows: TGCGCCAGCAGCTTAGGGACAGGAGGCTATGGCTACACCTTC. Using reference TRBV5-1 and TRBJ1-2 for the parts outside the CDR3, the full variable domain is KAGVTQTPRYLIKTRGQQVTLSCSPISGHRSVSWYQQTPGQGLQFLFEYFSETQRNKGNFPGRFSGRQFSNSRSEMNVSTLELGDSALYLCASSLGTGGYGYTFGSGTRLTVV.

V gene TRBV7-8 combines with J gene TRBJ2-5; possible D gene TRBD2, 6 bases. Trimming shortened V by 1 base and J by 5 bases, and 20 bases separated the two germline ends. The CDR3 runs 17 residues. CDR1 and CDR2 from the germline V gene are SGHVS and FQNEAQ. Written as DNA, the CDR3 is TGTGCCAGCAGCTTAGGGTGGAGGGTCCCTTCCCAGGAGACCCAGTACTTC. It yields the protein CASSLGWRVPSQETQYF.

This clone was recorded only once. The CDR3 nucleotides are TGTGCCAGCAGTCGACAGATGAACACTGAAGCTTTCTTT. Protein product: CASSRQMNTEAFF. This sequence joins TRBV6-4 and TRBJ1-1; D is possibly TRBD1 (5 bases). The CDR3 runs 13 residues. V was shortened by 5 bases and J by 0 bases, with 7 bases between the two germline ends. CDR1 and CDR2 from the germline V gene are MRHNA and SNTAGT.

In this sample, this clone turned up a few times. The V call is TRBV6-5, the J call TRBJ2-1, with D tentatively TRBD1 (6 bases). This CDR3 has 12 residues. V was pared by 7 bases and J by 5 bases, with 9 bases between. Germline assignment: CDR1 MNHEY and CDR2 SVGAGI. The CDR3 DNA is TGTGCCAGCATGGACAGAGACAATGAGCAGTTCTTC. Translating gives CASMDRDNEQFF.

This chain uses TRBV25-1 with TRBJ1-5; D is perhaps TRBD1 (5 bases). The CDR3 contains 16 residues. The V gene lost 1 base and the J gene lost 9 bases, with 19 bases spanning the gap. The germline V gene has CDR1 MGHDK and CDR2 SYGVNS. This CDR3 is CASSEFAGRRGGPQHF. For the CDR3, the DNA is TGTGCCAGCAGTGAATTTGCAGGGAGGCGTGGAGGGCCCCAGCATTTT.

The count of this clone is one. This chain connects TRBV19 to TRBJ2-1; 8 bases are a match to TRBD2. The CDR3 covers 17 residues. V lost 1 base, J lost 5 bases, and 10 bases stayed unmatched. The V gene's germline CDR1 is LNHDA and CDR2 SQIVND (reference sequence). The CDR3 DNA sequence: TGTGCCAGTAGTATAGTCGGGGGGGCGAGGGCGCACAATGAGCAGTTCTTC. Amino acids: CASSIVGGARAHNEQFF.

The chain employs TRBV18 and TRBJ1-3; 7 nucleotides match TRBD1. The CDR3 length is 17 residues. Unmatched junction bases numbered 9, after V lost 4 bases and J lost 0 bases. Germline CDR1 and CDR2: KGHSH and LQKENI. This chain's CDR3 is CASSLDRASYSGNTIYF. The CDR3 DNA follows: TGTGCCAGCTCACTCGACAGGGCCTCTTACTCTGGAAACACCATATATTTT.

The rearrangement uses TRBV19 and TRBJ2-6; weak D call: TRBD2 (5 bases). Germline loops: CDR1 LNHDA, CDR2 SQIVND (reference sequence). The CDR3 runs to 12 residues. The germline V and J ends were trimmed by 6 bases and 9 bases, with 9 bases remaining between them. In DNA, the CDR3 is TGTGCCAGTAGGAGGGAAGACAACGTCCTGACTTTC. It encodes CASRREDNVLTF.

In nucleotides, the CDR3 is TGTGCCACCCCCCCATGGGGAGGGGTTACCGGGGAGCTGTTTTTT. Amino acid sequence: CATPPWGGVTGELFF. The rearrangement joins TRBV7-9 to TRBJ2-2; 7 bases align to TRBD2. The ends lost 10 bases at V and 5 bases at J; junction bases unmatched: 13. Germline CDR1 and CDR2: SEHNR and FQNEAQ (reference sequence). The length of the CDR3 is 15 residues. The full variable domain, completed using reference TRBV7-9 and TRBJ2-2, is DTGVSQNPRHKITKRGQNVTFRCDPISEHNRLYWYRQTLGQGPEFLTYFQNEAQLEKSRLLSDRFSAERPKGSFSTLEIQRTEQGDSAMYLCATPPWGGVTGELFFGEGSRLTVL.

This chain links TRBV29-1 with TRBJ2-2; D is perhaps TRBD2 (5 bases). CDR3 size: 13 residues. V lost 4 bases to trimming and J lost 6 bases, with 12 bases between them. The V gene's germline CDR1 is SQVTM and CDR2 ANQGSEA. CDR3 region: CSVVKRHPGELFF. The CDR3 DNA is TGCAGCGTTGTGAAGCGGCATCCCGGGGAGCTGTTTTTT.

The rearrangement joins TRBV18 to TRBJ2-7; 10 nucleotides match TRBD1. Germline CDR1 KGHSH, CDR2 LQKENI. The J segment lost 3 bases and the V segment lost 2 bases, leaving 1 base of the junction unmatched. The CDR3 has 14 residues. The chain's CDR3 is CASSPGTGDYEQYV. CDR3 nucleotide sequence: TGTGCCAGCTCACCAGGGACAGGGGACTACGAGCAGTACGTC.

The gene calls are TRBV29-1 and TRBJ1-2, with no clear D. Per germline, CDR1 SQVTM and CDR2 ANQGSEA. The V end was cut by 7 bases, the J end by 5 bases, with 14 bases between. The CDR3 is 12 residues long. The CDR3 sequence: CSAQRRGYGYTF. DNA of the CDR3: TGCAGCGCTCAGCGTCGGGGTTATGGCTACACCTTC.

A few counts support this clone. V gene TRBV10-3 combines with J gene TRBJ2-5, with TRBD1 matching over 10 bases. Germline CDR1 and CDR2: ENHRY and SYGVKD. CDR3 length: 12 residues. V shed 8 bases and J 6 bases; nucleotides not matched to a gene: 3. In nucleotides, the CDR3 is TGTGCCATCGGGGACAGGGGCCAGACCCAGTACTTC. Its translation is CAIGDRGQTQYF.

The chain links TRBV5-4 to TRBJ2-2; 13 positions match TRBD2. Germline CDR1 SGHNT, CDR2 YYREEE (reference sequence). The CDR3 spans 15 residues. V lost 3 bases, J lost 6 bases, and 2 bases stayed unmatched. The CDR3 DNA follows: TGTGCCAGCAGCTCGGGACTAGCGGGACCCGGGGAGCTGTTTTTT. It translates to CASSSGLAGPGELFF.

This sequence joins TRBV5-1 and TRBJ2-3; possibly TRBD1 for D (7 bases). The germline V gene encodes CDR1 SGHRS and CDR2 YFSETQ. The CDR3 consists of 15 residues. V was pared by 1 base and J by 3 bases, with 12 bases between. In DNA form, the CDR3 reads TGCGCCAGCAGCTTGCAGGGGGGTTGGACAGATACGCAGTATTTT. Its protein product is CASSLQGGWTDTQYF.

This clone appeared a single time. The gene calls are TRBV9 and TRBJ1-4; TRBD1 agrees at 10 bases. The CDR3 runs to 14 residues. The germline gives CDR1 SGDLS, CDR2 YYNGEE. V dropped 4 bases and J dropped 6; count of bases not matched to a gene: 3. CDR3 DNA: TGTGCCAGCAGCAAGGACAGGGGGGATGAAAAACTGTTTTTT. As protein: CASSKDRGDEKLFF.

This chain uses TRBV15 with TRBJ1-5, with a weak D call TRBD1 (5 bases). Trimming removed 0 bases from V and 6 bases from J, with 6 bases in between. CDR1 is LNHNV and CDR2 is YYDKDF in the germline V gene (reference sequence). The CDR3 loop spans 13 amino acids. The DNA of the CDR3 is TGTGCCACCAGCAGAGATACAGGTCAGCCCCAGCATTTT. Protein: CATSRDTGQPQHF.

CDR3 loop: CASLGTSGSYEQYV. CDR3 nucleotide sequence: TGTGCCAGTTTAGGGACTAGCGGCTCCTACGAGCAGTACGTC. This chain uses TRBV6-1 with TRBJ2-7, with 11 positions matching TRBD2. In germline, CDR1 is MNHNS, CDR2 SASEGT. The CDR3 contains 14 residues. V trimming: 9 bases; J trimming: 0 bases; junction bases outside the gene matches: 4.

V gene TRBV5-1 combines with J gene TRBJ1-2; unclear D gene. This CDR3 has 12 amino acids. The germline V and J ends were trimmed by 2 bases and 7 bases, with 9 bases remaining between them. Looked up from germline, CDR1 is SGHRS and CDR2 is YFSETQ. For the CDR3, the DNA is TGCGCCAGCAGCTTCGGGTCTACTGGCTACACCTTC. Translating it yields CASSFGSTGYTF.

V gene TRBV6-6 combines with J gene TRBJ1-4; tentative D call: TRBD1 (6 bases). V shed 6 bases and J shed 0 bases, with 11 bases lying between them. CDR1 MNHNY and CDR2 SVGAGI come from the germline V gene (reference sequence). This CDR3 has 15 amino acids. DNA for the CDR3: TGTGCCAGCAGCGCCTACAGGGCAACTAATGAAAAACTGTTTTTT. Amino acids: CASSAYRATNEKLFF.

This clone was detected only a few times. This CDR3 reads CASSLAQGNTIYF. CDR3 DNA: TGTGCCAGCAGCTTGGCACAGGGAAACACCATATATTTT. The chain couples TRBV5-4 to TRBJ1-3; D is uncertain. Looked up from germline, CDR1 is SGHNT and CDR2 is YYREEE (reference sequence). The V and J ends lost 0 bases and 4 bases respectively, with 5 bases between them. This CDR3 is 13 amino acids long.

CDR3 region: CAPQSNYGYTF. The CDR3 DNA follows: TGTGCCCCCCAGTCTAACTATGGCTACACCTTC. The rearrangement links TRBV10-3 to TRBJ1-2; D ambiguous. The germline CDR1 and CDR2 sequences are ENHRY and SYGVKD. CDR3 length: 11 amino acids. Trimming pared 11 bases from V and 0 bases from J, leaving 7 bases between.

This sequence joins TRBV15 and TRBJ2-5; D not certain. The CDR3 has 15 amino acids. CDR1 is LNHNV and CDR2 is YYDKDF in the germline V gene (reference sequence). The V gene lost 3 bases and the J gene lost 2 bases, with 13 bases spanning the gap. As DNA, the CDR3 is TGTGCCACCAGCAGCCGGCAGGATGTACAAGAGACCCAGTACTTC. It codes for CATSSRQDVQETQYF.